Below are 28 T cell receptor beta chains sequenced from a single sample in a study of cytotoxic CD8 clonotypes in ibrutinib-treated CLL. Sequencing was performed with immunoSEQ multiplex PCR; in TCRdb, only in-frame clones are kept and a portion is missing. Found here are fewer than 50,000 clones, 60% to 80% of them singletons; the top ten hold about 13%. Sample: PBMCs, taken after 12 months of ibrutinib treatment. These TCRs come from a human donor with chronic lymphocytic leukemia.

The chain recombines TRBV6-4 with TRBJ2-5; maybe TRBD2 (5 bases). The V gene lost 4 bases and the J gene lost 5 bases, with 11 bases spanning the gap. The CDR3 is 13 amino acids. CDR1 and CDR2 (germline): MRHNA, SNTAGT. In nucleotides, the CDR3 is TGTGCCAGCAGTGCAGGTCCGGGGGAGACCCAGTACTTC. Its translation is CASSAGPGETQYF.

A single count supports this clone. The rearrangement joins TRBV5-5 to TRBJ1-1; D is unclear. Trimming left V 3 bases short and J 0 bases short, with 6 bases between. This CDR3 is built from 13 residues. Germline V gene lookup returns CDR1 SGHKS and CDR2 YYEKEE (reference sequence). The CDR3 loop is CASSSAMNTEAFF. CDR3 coding DNA: TGTGCCAGCAGCTCAGCTATGAACACTGAAGCTTTCTTT.

The V call is TRBV5-1, the J call TRBJ2-2, with D tentatively TRBD2 (6 bases). The CDR3 length is 17 residues. Deletions cut 0 bases from V and 1 base from J, with 13 bases between. Germline assignment: CDR1 SGHRS and CDR2 YFSETQ. Here the CDR3 reads CASSLVTGTLNTGELFF. The CDR3 DNA reads TGCGCCAGCAGCTTGGTAACCGGGACTCTGAACACCGGGGAGCTGTTTTTT.

This clone has a handful of counts. The identical CDR3 is also encoded by other nucleotide sequences in the sample. The J gene is TRBJ1-1, the V gene TRBV11-2; tentatively, D is TRBD1 (5 bases). Germline V gives CDR1 SGHAT, CDR2 FQNNGV. The CDR3 is 13 amino acids. V was pared by 3 bases and J by 2 bases, with 7 bases between. Here the CDR3 reads CASSFQGNTEAFF. The CDR3 DNA reads TGTGCCAGCAGCTTTCAGGGCAACACTGAAGCTTTCTTT.

The chain joins TRBV18 to TRBJ2-3; 8 bases agree with TRBD2. The CDR3 totals 14 residues. Germline CDR1 reads KGHSH; CDR2 reads LQKENI. Trimming took 3 bases from V and 4 from J; bases not matched to a gene: 3. The CDR3 loop is CASSPGLAADTQYF. The CDR3 nucleotides read TGTGCCAGCTCACCCGGACTAGCAGCAGATACGCAGTATTTT.

The genes are TRBV20-1 and TRBJ1-2; D remains ambiguous. V was pared by 0 bases and J by 4 bases, with 3 bases between. The CDR3 runs to 11 residues. Germline loops: CDR1 DFQATT, CDR2 SNEGSKA (reference sequence). The CDR3 DNA sequence: TGCAGTGCTAGAGATGGCTATGGCTACACCTTC. It yields the protein CSARDGYGYTF.

V is TRBV30 and J is TRBJ1-1; TRBD1 matches at 8 bases. This CDR3 contains 13 residues. CDR1 and CDR2 (germline): GTSNPN, SVGIG (reference sequence). After removal of 4 bases from V and 5 bases from J, the junction contained 6 bases not matched to a gene. CDR3 nucleotides: TGTGCCTGGATTCGGACAGGGCGGACTGAAGCTTTCTTT. Translated: CAWIRTGRTEAFF.

This clone was seen a few times. The chain has TRBV19 and TRBJ2-6; TRBD1 matches at 7 bases. V was pared by 7 bases and J by 4 bases, with 10 bases of the junction left unmatched. The CDR3 is 16 residues long. Germline V gene data show CDR1 as LNHDA and CDR2 as SQIVND (reference sequence). CDR3 nucleotides: TGTGCCAGTACTCCGACAGGGAAGTTCGGGGCCAACGTCCTGACTTTC. It specifies CASTPTGKFGANVLTF.

This CDR3 is CASSLSSTNTEAFF. In DNA, the CDR3 is TGTGCCAGCAGTTTATCGAGTACGAACACTGAAGCTTTCTTT. J is TRBJ1-1 and V is TRBV27; D not certain. CDR1 is MNHEY, CDR2 SMNVEV, per germline (reference sequence). V gave up 0 bases and J gave up 1 base, with 6 bases separating them. CDR3 length equals 14 residues.

V is TRBV6-4 and J is TRBJ1-1; 7 bases align to TRBD1. CDR1 and CDR2 (germline): MRHNA, SNTAGT. The CDR3 consists of 14 residues. V lost 6 bases, J lost 3 bases, and 7 bases stayed unmatched. This chain's CDR3 is CASRSRGGHTEAFF. CDR3 bases: TGTGCCAGCAGATCCCGAGGGGGCCACACTGAAGCTTTCTTT.

The rearrangement links TRBV6-5 to TRBJ2-5; possibly TRBD2 for D (5 bases). The CDR3 loop spans 15 amino acids. V dropped 0 bases and J dropped 3 bases, with 11 bases sitting between them. CDR1 and CDR2 from the germline V gene are MNHEY and SVGAGI. This CDR3 is CASSYSAVGEETQYF. The CDR3 nucleotides are TGTGCCAGCAGTTACTCGGCGGTGGGAGAAGAGACCCAGTACTTC.

J is TRBJ2-1 and V is TRBV27; 8 nucleotides line up with TRBD2. CDR1 is MNHEY and CDR2 is SMNVEV in the germline V gene (reference sequence). V lost 2 bases and J lost 7; bases outside the gene matches: 7. The CDR3 runs 15 residues. The CDR3 loop reads CASSLKGLALNEQFF. The CDR3 bases are TGTGCCAGCAGTTTAAAAGGACTAGCTTTGAATGAGCAGTTCTTC.

With regard to this clone: Different DNA sequences within this sample yield the same CDR3. V gene TRBV10-3 combines with J gene TRBJ2-3; D gene ambiguous. V was cut by 0 bases and J by 3 bases, with 1 base left in between. This CDR3 contains 12 residues. Germline V gene lookup returns CDR1 ENHRY and CDR2 SYGVKD. The CDR3: CAISESTDTQYF. The CDR3 DNA is TGTGCCATCAGTGAGTCGACAGATACGCAGTATTTT.

This chain joins TRBV9 and TRBJ2-7, with D perhaps matching TRBD1 or TRBD2 (5 bases each). The CDR3 consists of 16 residues. The V end lost 0 bases, the J end lost 0 bases, and 13 bases lay between the germline ends. Germline loops: CDR1 SGDLS, CDR2 YYNGEE. This CDR3 is CASSVEWDGASYEQYF. DNA for the CDR3: TGTGCCAGCAGCGTAGAGTGGGACGGAGCCTCCTACGAGCAGTACTTC. Combining the CDR3 with reference TRBV9 and TRBJ2-7 gives the whole variable domain DSGVTQTPKHLITATGQRVTLRCSPRSGDLSVYWYQQSLDQGLQFLIQYYNGEERAKGNILERFSAQQFPDLHSELNLSSLELGDSALYFCASSVEWDGASYEQYFGPGTRLTVT.

The sample holds a few counts of this clone. V usage is TRBV10-1 and J usage is TRBJ1-2; D remains unclear. With 0 bases removed from V and 8 bases from J, the gap between germline ends came to 10 bases. From germline, CDR1 is WNHNN and CDR2 SYGVQD (reference sequence). CDR3 length: 13 residues. CDR3 amino acids: CASSESYTWGYTF. The CDR3 region has the DNA TGCGCCAGCAGTGAGTCCTACACTTGGGGCTACACCTTC.

The V call is TRBV10-3, the J call TRBJ2-5; D gene ambiguous. The CDR3 is 15 amino acids. Trimming pared 0 bases from V and 1 base from J, leaving 9 bases between. Looked up from germline, CDR1 is ENHRY and CDR2 is SYGVKD. The CDR3 sequence: CAISESKVSQETQYF. DNA of the CDR3: TGTGCCATCAGTGAGTCGAAGGTCAGCCAAGAGACCCAGTACTTC.

There are a few counts of this clone. This chain connects TRBV7-6 to TRBJ1-5; possibly TRBD1 for D (6 bases). This CDR3 region has 13 residues. With 0 bases removed from V and 7 bases from J, the gap between germline ends came to 7 bases. CDR1 SGHVS and CDR2 FNYEAQ come from the germline V gene. CDR3 nucleotides: TGTGCCAGCAGCTTAGCCACAGGGCAGCCCCAGCATTTT. This codes for CASSLATGQPQHF.

The chain carries TRBV7-9 and TRBJ1-2; 7 bases match TRBD1. Germline loops: CDR1 SEHNR, CDR2 FQNEAQ (reference sequence). The CDR3 is 15 amino acids. V lost 3 bases and J lost 2; bases outside the gene matches: 6. CDR3 in amino acids: CASSFDLTGNYGYTF. CDR3 in DNA: TGTGCCAGCAGCTTCGACCTGACAGGGAACTATGGCTACACCTTC.

The gene calls are TRBV25-1 and TRBJ2-6; 8 bases fit TRBD1. With 2 bases clipped from V and 2 bases from J, the junction kept 2 bases outside the gene matches. The CDR3 spans 16 residues. Germline CDR1 and CDR2: MGHDK and SYGVNS. The CDR3 region has the DNA TGTGCCAGCAGTGAACAGGGGGCGGCTGGGGCCAACGTCCTGACTTTC. Its protein product is CASSEQGAAGANVLTF.

This clone was picked up a small number of times. The CDR3: CASLGQNYGYTF. CDR3 bases: TGTGCCAGCCTGGGACAGAACTATGGCTACACCTTC. The genes are TRBV28 and TRBJ1-2; 7 nucleotides line up with TRBD1. Losses at the gene ends were 8 bases for V and 2 bases for J; bases not matched to a gene: 2. CDR3 length: 12 amino acids. Germline V lookup: CDR1 MDHEN, CDR2 SYDVKM.

The V call is TRBV6-6, the J call TRBJ2-1; 10 positions match TRBD2. J gave up 6 bases and V 7 bases, and 12 bases lay outside the gene matches. CDR1 MNHNY and CDR2 SVGAGI come from the germline V gene (reference sequence). This CDR3 contains 16 residues. In DNA, the CDR3 is TGTGCCAGCACCCCGACTAGCGGGTGGGTGGGCAATGAGCAGTTCTTC. It encodes CASTPTSGWVGNEQFF.

The chain links TRBV19 to TRBJ2-4; TRBD1 matches 8 bases. CDR3 length: 15 amino acids. Germline V lookup: CDR1 LNHDA, CDR2 SQIVND (reference sequence). J gave up 3 bases and V 6 bases, and 7 bases lay outside the gene matches. In DNA, the CDR3 is TGTGCCAGTAGGACGACAGGGGTCGGCAAAAACATTCAGTACTTC. It specifies CASRTTGVGKNIQYF.

J is TRBJ1-1 and V is TRBV11-2, with 7 bases that match TRBD1. The length of the CDR3 is 15 residues. The V segment lost 5 bases and the J segment 1 base; nucleotides outside the gene matches: 7. The germline CDR1 and CDR2 sequences are SGHAT and FQNNGV. In nucleotides, the CDR3 is TGTGCCAGCAGCCCCTTGACAGGGAGGAACACTGAAGCTTTCTTT. Translating gives CASSPLTGRNTEAFF.

The gene calls are TRBV19 and TRBJ1-4, with D perhaps TRBD1 (5 bases). V dropped 4 bases and J dropped 3 bases, with 9 bases sitting between them. The CDR3 has 14 amino acids. Germline V gene lookup returns CDR1 LNHDA and CDR2 SQIVND (reference sequence). The CDR3 here is CASSKTESNEKLFF. The CDR3 bases are TGTGCCAGTAGTAAGACAGAGTCTAATGAAAAACTGTTTTTT.

The chain is built from TRBV12-5 and TRBJ2-5, with 10 bases that match TRBD2. Germline CDR1 and CDR2: LGHNT and FRNRAP. V gave up 7 bases and J gave up 4 bases; unmatched junction bases: 15. The CDR3 spans 17 residues. The CDR3 sequence is CASAPGLAVRGGETQYF. CDR3 bases: TGTGCTAGTGCCCCAGGACTAGCGGTTCGCGGAGGAGAGACCCAGTACTTC.

This chain joins TRBV19 and TRBJ2-1; 11 bases fit TRBD2. CDR1 LNHDA and CDR2 SQIVND come from the germline V gene (reference sequence). With V trimmed by 5 bases and J by 10 bases, 7 bases remained unmatched. The length of the CDR3 is 14 residues. The CDR3 region has the DNA TGTGCCAGTAGTGGTAGCGGGAGGGTTGGGGAGCAGTTCTTC. Its translation: CASSGSGRVGEQFF.

The genes are TRBV20-1 and TRBJ2-7; D uncertain. The CDR3 is made up of 11 amino acids. Per the germline V gene, CDR1 is DFQATT and CDR2 is SNEGSKA (reference sequence). V lost 3 bases and J 3 bases, leaving 6 bases between the germline ends. This CDR3 is CSASNNYEQYF. The CDR3, as DNA: TGCAGTGCTAGTAATAACTACGAGCAGTACTTC.

This clone occurred a few times. The V and J genes are TRBV5-6 and TRBJ2-1; a possible D gene is TRBD2 (5 bases). Trimming removed 0 bases from V and 7 bases from J, with 8 bases in between. Germline-derived CDR1 and CDR2 are SGHDT and YYEEEE. The CDR3 covers 13 residues. The CDR3 protein is CASSLERVNEQFF. CDR3 sequence (DNA): TGTGCCAGCAGCTTGGAGAGGGTAAATGAGCAGTTCTTC.